Only one count was recorded for the clone carrying this T cell receptor beta chain. Per the original data handling: Estimates of nucleated cell counts were drawn from the amplification of reference gene primers. Sequencing was performed with immunoSEQ multiplex PCR; in TCRdb, only in-frame clones are kept and a portion is missing. The V and J calls and clone size are taken from that table; D and trimming were inferred from the DNA. The profile shows roughly 160,000 clones, around 83% of them singletons. This record belongs to a study of blood T cell repertoires in COVID-19. Study-level information: Samples came from the United States, Italy and Spain, spanning acute and convalescent COVID-19. The analysed material was cDNA or gDNA that came from T cells, B-cell-depleted T cells, or PBMCs.

Germline V gene lookup returns CDR1 SGHRS and CDR2 YFSETQ. The CDR3 consists of 15 residues. After removal of 0 bases from V and 5 bases from J, the junction contained 5 bases not matched to a gene. The chain links TRBV5-1 to TRBJ2-5; 9 bases map to TRBD2. Material for sequencing was peripheral blood. The clonotype was recovered from a woman aged 45-59 years with COVID-19, enrolled during active disease. The DNA for the CDR3 is TGCGCCAGCAGCTTGGGGTCCACTAGCGGGGAGACCCAGTACTTC. Its protein product is CASSLGSTSGETQYF.